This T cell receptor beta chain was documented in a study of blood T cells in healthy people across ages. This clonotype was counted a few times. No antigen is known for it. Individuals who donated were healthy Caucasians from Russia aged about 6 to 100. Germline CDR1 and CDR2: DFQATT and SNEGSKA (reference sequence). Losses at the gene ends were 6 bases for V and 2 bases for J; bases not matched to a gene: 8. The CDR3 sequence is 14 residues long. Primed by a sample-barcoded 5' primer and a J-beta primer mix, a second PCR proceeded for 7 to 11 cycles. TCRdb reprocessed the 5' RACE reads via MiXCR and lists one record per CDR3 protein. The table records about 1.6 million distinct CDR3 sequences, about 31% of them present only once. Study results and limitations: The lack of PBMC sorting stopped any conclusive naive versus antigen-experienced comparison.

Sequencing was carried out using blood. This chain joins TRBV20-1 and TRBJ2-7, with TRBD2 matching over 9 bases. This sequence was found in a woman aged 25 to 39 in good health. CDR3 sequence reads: CSAKGLAGTYEQYF. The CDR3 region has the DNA TGCAGTGCAAAGGGGCTAGCGGGGACCTACGAGCAGTACTTC.